Given below is one T cell receptor beta chain in context. Its antigen is not known. TCRdb re-called the 5' RACE reads with MiXCR, one entry per CDR3 protein. The data contain about 360,000 distinct CDR3 sequences, more than 5.5% of them singletons. Trimming removed 8 bases at V and 5 bases at J, with 22 bases between. CDR1 is MDHEN, CDR2 SYDVKM, per germline. The CDR3 has 15 amino acids. The data are from a study of T cells after yellow fever vaccination. Study results and caveats: Among all clonotypes, a small share was observed in both CD4 and CD8 compartments.

This TCR was recovered from a man aged 30 to 39 who received the YFV17D yellow fever vaccine. Sequenced material: PBMCs, taken 5 days after the yellow fever booster vaccination. V gene TRBV28 combines with J gene TRBJ2-7; D unresolved. The CDR3: CASGPGLVCSDEQYF. CDR3 nucleotides: TGTGCCAGCGGCCCTGGGCTCGTGTGCTCTGACGAGCAGTACTTC.